The clone carrying this T cell receptor beta chain came up many times. Its matching antigen is unknown. Sequencing ends 3 residues short of the CDR3 end; the germline J gene provides the rest. Most patients and controls had Caucasian heritage. The CDR3 sequence is 14 residues long. Germline assignment: CDR1 LNHDA and CDR2 SQIVND (reference sequence). Trimming took 5 bases from V and 1 from J, leaving 11 bases between them. This specimen comes from a study of T cell clonality in common variable immunodeficiency. Broader study findings: Shared TCRbeta clones were fewer between CVID subjects than controls. Patient heterogeneity in the CVID cohort limited correlations between repertoire features and clinical complications.

This table comes from immunoSEQ multiplex PCR, and its TCRdb copy is limited to in-frame clones, with some not included. The table lists 40,000 to 45,000 clones, with no singletons. The sample comprised peripheral blood mononuclear cells. The chain is built from TRBV19 and TRBJ1-1; D might be TRBD1 (5 bases). The receptor was derived from a person aged 18 to 70 in good health. The CDR3 DNA, read in part, is TGTGCCAGTAGTGCAGAGACAGAGAACACTGAA. Protein: CASSAETENTE. The complete CDR3 protein is CASSAETENTEAFF.